Below, 4 T cell receptor beta chains from the same sample are listed, as sequenced in a study of blood T cell repertoires in COVID-19. Profiling relied on immunoSEQ multiplex PCR, and the TCRdb table lists in-frame clones only, not all of them. Altogether about 69,000 clones are present, approximately 90% being singletons, with the ten largest covering roughly 5%. The sequencing input was peripheral blood. The receptors shown here come from a woman between 18 and 29 years old with acute or convalescent COVID-19.

CDR3 coding DNA: TGTGCCAGTAGTACAGGGCACAATCTAAATCAGCCCCAGCATTTT. Residues: CASSTGHNLNQPQHF. This rearrangement joins TRBV19 to TRBJ1-5; possible D gene TRBD1, 5 bases. This CDR3 is 15 amino acids long. V lost 4 bases to trimming and J lost 4 bases, with 14 bases between them. Germline V gene data show CDR1 as LNHDA and CDR2 as SQIVND (reference sequence).

V and J are TRBV4-2 and TRBJ2-2, with D possibly being TRBD1 (5 bases). This CDR3 spans 16 amino acids. The germline V and J ends were trimmed by 2 bases and 0 bases, with 10 bases remaining between them. Germline lookup yields CDR1 LGHNA and CDR2 YNFKEQ. The DNA for the CDR3 is TGTGCCAGCAGCCAACTAGGACACCCGAACACCGGGGAGCTGTTTTTT. Its translation: CASSQLGHPNTGELFF.

The chain employs TRBV11-2 and TRBJ2-7; 7 bases line up with TRBD2. Germline CDR1 SGHAT, CDR2 FQNNGV. Trimming removed 3 bases from V and 1 base from J; junction bases left unmatched: 12. The CDR3 runs 17 residues. The CDR3 reads CASSFGFQRDVSYEQYF. The CDR3 coding sequence is TGTGCCAGCAGCTTCGGGTTCCAGCGGGATGTTTCCTACGAGCAGTACTTC.

The chain's CDR3 is CASSLDRYSWAFF. In nucleotides, the CDR3 is TGTGCCAGCAGCTTAGATCGCTACAGTTGGGCTTTCTTT. This rearrangement joins TRBV11-2 to TRBJ1-1; D is ambiguous. Germline-derived CDR1 and CDR2 are SGHAT and FQNNGV. Between the trimmed V and J ends, which lost 0 bases and 11 bases, there was a span of 13 bases. CDR3 length equals 13 residues.